A selection of T cell receptor beta chains follows, all from one sample in a study of blood T cell repertoires in COVID-19. Assay: immunoSEQ multiplex PCR; the TCRdb copy retains only in-frame clones and omits some. The sample has 280,000 or so clones; 88% are singletons. Sequencing used peripheral blood. These receptors all come from a man aged 18 to 29 with active or convalescent COVID-19. Each CDR3 is given without its conserved first and last residue. The order of the fields is D gene, J gene, V gene, CDR3 protein. A D gene is named only where the DNA matches it firmly.

>TRBD2|TRBJ2-1|TRBV7-9
ASSFDLAGGPDEQF
>TRBD1|TRBJ2-7|TRBV27
ASSFTPDRGYEQY
>.|TRBJ2-7|TRBV10-3
AISDPTEQY
>.|TRBJ1-4|TRBV9
ASSGGDEKLF
>.|TRBJ1-6|TRBV28
ASSPSRAVDSPLH
>.|TRBJ1-3|TRBV27
ASRKETGNTIY
>.|TRBJ1-5|TRBV12-3/TRBV12-4
ASSPRGNQPQH
>TRBD2|TRBJ2-1|TRBV6-6
ASSSTSDYYNEQF
>.|TRBJ2-1|TRBV6-1
ASSEGTEGNEQF
>.|TRBJ1-2|TRBV6-5
ASSSDGANYGYT
>.|TRBJ1-4|TRBV20-1
SASRQGNEKLF
>.|TRBJ2-2|TRBV29-1
SVGGSANTGELF
>TRBD2|TRBJ2-2|TRBV15
ATSRGLAGVIGELF
>TRBD1|TRBJ1-2|TRBV6-2/TRBV6-3
ASSYSDRAEYGYT
>.|TRBJ1-4|TRBV4-1
ASSQVDRTNEKLF
>TRBD1|TRBJ2-1|TRBV19
ASSMSLWTGIVYNEQF
>.|TRBJ2-5|TRBV4-2
ASSQGVASEQETQY
>TRBD1|TRBJ1-5|TRBV6-5
ASSTQGVGQPQH
>.|TRBJ1-4|TRBV9
ASSPNIGQGTNEKLF
>.|TRBJ2-2|TRBV5-1
ASSLGVTANTGELF
>TRBD2|TRBJ2-7|TRBV10-3
AISESGTSYEQY
>.|TRBJ2-3|TRBV6-6
ASKSGTSTDTQY
>.|TRBJ1-1|TRBV4-3
ASSQNSKYTEAF
>TRBD1|TRBJ2-7|TRBV18
ASSSRGSYEQY
>.|TRBJ1-1|TRBV3-1/TRBV3-2
ASSQGGWRGAF
>TRBD1|TRBJ2-5|TRBV5-5
ASSQLTGGETQY
>TRBD1|TRBJ2-7|TRBV2
ASSGQGAIYEQY
>.|TRBJ2-3|TRBV27
ASSWRITDTQY
>.|TRBJ2-7|TRBV6-6
ASSYRDTNYEQY
>TRBD1|TRBJ1-6|TRBV6-5
ASARTGGDSPLH
>TRBD1|TRBJ1-4|TRBV2
ATQGVRREKLF
>.|TRBJ1-1|TRBV10-3
AIERGGEAF
>TRBD2|TRBJ2-3|TRBV5-5
ASSLGLAGGPISDTQY
>.|TRBJ2-7|TRBV9
ASAPSGSTTYEQY
>TRBD1|TRBJ2-1|TRBV7-9
ASSPGGPNEQF
>TRBD2|TRBJ2-5|TRBV18
ASSPGLAGETQY
>.|TRBJ2-6|TRBV9
ASSVPRGGSGANVLT
>TRBD2|TRBJ2-1|TRBV6-5
ASGTSGRNEQF
>.|TRBJ1-1|TRBV4-1
ASSQVIRVGTEAF
>.|TRBJ2-6|TRBV4-3
ASSQDAGSGANVLT
>.|TRBJ1-4|TRBV2
ASREDVRNEKLF
>.|TRBJ1-5|TRBV10-3
AISDRENQPQH
>.|TRBJ2-2|TRBV6-5
ATETGRDAGELF
>.|TRBJ1-2|TRBV5-1
ASSLAPGSYGYT
>TRBD2|TRBJ2-5|TRBV2
ASSGISGVRETQY
>.|TRBJ1-2|TRBV12-3/TRBV12-4
ASSPSGIYGYT
>.|TRBJ1-2|TRBV7-9
ASSPAGNYGYT
>.|TRBJ2-2|TRBV4-1
ASRDTAGELF
>TRBD1|TRBJ1-2|TRBV12-3/TRBV12-4
ASSFGTVYGYT
>.|TRBJ1-2|TRBV19
ASMGTRFYGYT
>TRBD1|TRBJ2-1|TRBV5-4
ASSQPTGDEQF
>.|TRBJ1-3|TRBV6-1
ASARSTTGNTIY